The present T cell receptor (beta chain) was sequenced within a study of OX40 agonist ivuxolimab in advanced cancers. Study context: Ivuxolimab, an agonist antibody against OX40 (CD134), was given to patients. The diagnoses of dose-escalation patients were hepatocellular carcinoma, melanoma, renal cell or head and neck cancer. The patients received ivuxolimab by intravenous route every 2 weeks at 0.01 to 10 mg/kg. Study-wide findings and caveats: Average numbers of expanded clones were greater in CD8+ T cells than in CD4+.

Of note for this clone: The antigen is unknown.

Germline V CDR1 and CDR2: SNHLY, FYNNEI. Trimming stripped 5 bases from V and 0 bases from J, with 14 bases between. The CDR3 totals 16 residues. Only in-frame clones appear in the TCRdb table, and some are missing; sequencing was by immunoSEQ multiplex PCR. The table has 98,000 or so clones, more than 85% seen once. The V call is TRBV2, the J call TRBJ1-3; D uncertain. The input for sequencing was CD4+ or CD8+ T cells sorted from blood, taken in a trial of the OX40 agonist ivuxolimab. The sequence was obtained from an adult with an advanced solid tumor such as melanoma, head and neck, liver or kidney cancer. The CDR3 DNA follows: TGTGCCAGCAGTTCCCGGAGGGATCGCTCTGGAAACACCATATATTTT. It translates to CASSSRRDRSGNTIYF.